The rows below give T cell receptor beta chains drawn from one sample of a study of T-cell memory formation after mild COVID-19. TCRdb redid the calling of the 5' RACE reads with MiXCR, one entry per CDR3 protein. Of approximately 260,000 distinct CDR3 sequences in the sample, 15% to 20% were seen once. The sequencing input was PBMCs or a T cell subset sorted from them (not recorded which). These receptors all come from a young man who had mild COVID-19 (a few samples of this study predate the infection). Cell type and time point are not known. Each CDR3 is given with its conserved first and last residue. Each record gives: D gene, V gene, clone size, J gene, CDR3 protein, CDR3 DNA. D genes are given only for firm matches. Only part of the rows carry a size: once, few, many, or a class if the clone is expanded.

d_gene: .
v_gene: TRBV5-1
abundance: .
j_gene: TRBJ1-4
CDR3aa: CASSLGLEGADEKLFF
CDR3nt: TGCGCCAGCAGCTTGGGGTTGGAGGGAGCGGATGAAAAACTGTTTTTT

d_gene: TRBD1
v_gene: TRBV6-2/TRBV6-3
abundance: .
j_gene: TRBJ1-2
CDR3aa: CASSYFGTANYGYTF
CDR3nt: TGTGCCAGCAGTTACTTTGGGACAGCTAACTATGGCTACACCTTC

d_gene: .
v_gene: TRBV4-2
abundance: many
j_gene: TRBJ2-1
CDR3aa: CASGPTRGNEQFF
CDR3nt: TGTGCCAGCGGCCCCACAAGGGGCAATGAGCAGTTCTTC

d_gene: .
v_gene: TRBV12-3/TRBV12-4
abundance: .
j_gene: TRBJ2-3
CDR3aa: CASSFPWENTQYF
CDR3nt: TGTGCCAGCAGTTTCCCATGGGAAAATACGCAGTATTTT

d_gene: .
v_gene: TRBV10-1
abundance: few
j_gene: TRBJ2-7
CDR3aa: CARDRDYEQYF
CDR3nt: TGCGCCAGAGACAGAGACTACGAGCAGTACTTC

d_gene: .
v_gene: TRBV7-2
abundance: many
j_gene: TRBJ2-1
CDR3aa: CASSLRRDSDEQFF
CDR3nt: TGTGCCAGCAGCTTAAGGCGGGACAGTGATGAGCAGTTCTTC

d_gene: .
v_gene: TRBV6-2/TRBV6-3
abundance: .
j_gene: TRBJ1-2
CDR3aa: CASSSVGIFGYTF
CDR3nt: TGTGCCAGCAGTTCCGTCGGCATCTTCGGCTACACCTTC

d_gene: .
v_gene: TRBV28
abundance: many
j_gene: TRBJ2-1
CDR3aa: CASSLLNNEQFF
CDR3nt: TGTGCCAGCAGCCTTTTGAACAATGAGCAGTTCTTC

d_gene: .
v_gene: TRBV11-2
abundance: few
j_gene: TRBJ2-7
CDR3aa: CASSLSSVDISYEQYF
CDR3nt: TGTGCCAGCAGCTTATCCTCGGTGGACATATCCTACGAGCAGTACTTC

d_gene: .
v_gene: TRBV5-1
abundance: .
j_gene: TRBJ1-4
CDR3aa: CASTRGYDEKLFF
CDR3nt: TGCGCCAGTACGAGGGGGTATGATGAAAAACTGTTTTTT

d_gene: .
v_gene: TRBV7-9
abundance: .
j_gene: TRBJ2-1
CDR3aa: CASGAEEVF
CDR3nt: TGTGCCAGCGGGGCAGAAGAGGTCTTC

d_gene: .
v_gene: TRBV27
abundance: .
j_gene: TRBJ2-1
CDR3aa: CASKVLEGRGQGEQFF
CDR3nt: TGTGCCAGCAAGGTCTTGGAGGGCCGCGGGCAGGGGGAGCAGTTCTTC

d_gene: TRBD1
v_gene: TRBV7-2
abundance: .
j_gene: TRBJ2-3
CDR3aa: CASSLGSFQGAQYF
CDR3nt: TGTGCCAGCAGCTTAGGCTCTTTCCAGGGGGCGCAGTATTTT

d_gene: .
v_gene: TRBV7-2
abundance: few
j_gene: TRBJ1-4
CDR3aa: CASSLWSFSGEKLFF
CDR3nt: TGTGCCAGCAGCTTATGGTCTTTCTCGGGGGAAAAACTGTTTTTT

d_gene: .
v_gene: TRBV29-1
abundance: few
j_gene: TRBJ1-3
CDR3aa: CSVETILADSGNTIYF
CDR3nt: TGCAGCGTTGAAACAATCTTGGCCGACTCTGGAAACACCATATATTTT

d_gene: .
v_gene: TRBV11-1
abundance: .
j_gene: TRBJ1-2
CDR3aa: CASSLGPQWSETNWGYTF
CDR3nt: TGTGCCAGCAGCTTAGGGCCCCAGTGGAGTGAAACCAACTGGGGCTACACCTTC